This TCR beta chain was retrieved from a study of blood T cell repertoires in COVID-19. Study background: Samples representing acute and convalescent COVID-19 were sourced from the United States, Italy and Spain.

Allocation to cohorts depended on clinical history reported by the participants. Two consecutive negative NP/OP PCR tests, clearance, or resolved symptoms defined Cohort 3 recovery. In the authors' workflow: Counts of nucleated cells, estimated from reference gene primer amplification, were obtained. Sequenced by immunoSEQ multiplex PCR; TCRdb stores in-frame clones only, minus some. That table supplies the V and J calls and clone size; D and trimming were determined from the DNA. The sample has a few hundred thousand clones; around 85% are singletons. V lost 7 bases, J lost 7 bases, and 16 bases lay in between. This CDR3 region has 13 residues. CDR1 LGHNA and CDR2 YNFKEQ come from the germline V gene.

The TCR was taken from a man younger than 45 who had recovered from COVID-19. Sequencing was performed on PBMCs or T cells enriched from blood (not recorded which). The rearrangement links TRBV4-2 to TRBJ1-1; possibly TRBD1 for D (6 bases). The CDR3 nucleotides read TGTGCCAGCATGGGGGCAGTCTCACTTGAAGCTTTCTTT. It encodes CASMGAVSLEAFF.